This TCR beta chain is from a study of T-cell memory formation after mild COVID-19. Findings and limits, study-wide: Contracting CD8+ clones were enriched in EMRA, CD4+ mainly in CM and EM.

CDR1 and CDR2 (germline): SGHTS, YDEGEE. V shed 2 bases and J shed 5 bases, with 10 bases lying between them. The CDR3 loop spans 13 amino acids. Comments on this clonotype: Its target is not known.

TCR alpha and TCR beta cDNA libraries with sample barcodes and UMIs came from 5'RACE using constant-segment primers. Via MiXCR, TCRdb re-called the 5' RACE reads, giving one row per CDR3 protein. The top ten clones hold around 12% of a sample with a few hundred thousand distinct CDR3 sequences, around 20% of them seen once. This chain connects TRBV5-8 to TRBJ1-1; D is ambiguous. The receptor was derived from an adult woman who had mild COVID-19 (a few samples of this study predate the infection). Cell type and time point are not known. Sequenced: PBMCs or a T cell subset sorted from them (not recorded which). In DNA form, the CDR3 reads TGTGCCAGCAGCTTAGCCGGGAAAACTGAAGCTTTCTTT. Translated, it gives CASSLAGKTEAFF.